One sample yielded the 26 T cell receptor beta chains listed below, sequenced in a study of siplizumab effects on memory and regulatory T cells. This table comes from immunoSEQ multiplex PCR, and its TCRdb copy is limited to in-frame clones, with some not included. This table holds 60,000 to 80,000 clones, roughly 85% found once. The material sequenced was memory CD4+ T cells sorted from blood. The receptors were gathered from a human donor in good health.

This chain uses TRBV5-6 with TRBJ1-5, with TRBD1 matching 7 bases. The CDR3 contains 17 residues. V lost 3 bases to trimming and J lost 0 bases; unmatched junction nucleotides: 9. CDR1 and CDR2 (germline): SGHDT, YYEEEE. This CDR3 is CASSSWDSSYSNQPQHF. CDR3 nucleotides: TGTGCCAGCAGCTCTTGGGACAGCAGTTATAGCAATCAGCCCCAGCATTTT.

The chain carries TRBV5-1 and TRBJ2-5; 8 nucleotides match TRBD1. The CDR3 spans 14 residues. Per the germline V gene, CDR1 is SGHRS and CDR2 is YFSETQ. With 6 bases clipped from V and 5 bases from J, the junction kept 9 bases outside the gene matches. The CDR3 bases are TGCGCCAGCACAATAACAGGGGGTTTCGAGACCCAGTACTTC. It specifies CASTITGGFETQYF.

This chain connects TRBV21-1 to TRBJ2-2; the table's D gene call, TRBD2, was not cross checked with the DNA. TRBV21-1 constitutes a pseudogene. The CDR3 covers 18 residues. CDR3 sequence: CASSIYKGGGAFGGELFF. In DNA, the CDR3 is TGTGCCAGCAGCATATACAAAGGCGGGGGGGCCTTTGGCGGGGAGCTGTTTTTT.

V usage is TRBV14 and J usage is TRBJ2-7; no firm D call. V was trimmed by 2 bases and J by 0 bases, leaving 8 bases between them. The CDR3 runs to 14 residues. Germline-derived CDR1 and CDR2 are SGHDN and FVKESK. CDR3 protein: CASSQYDISYEQYF. CDR3 bases: TGTGCCAGCAGCCAATATGACATCTCCTACGAGCAGTACTTC.

V is TRBV10-3 and J is TRBJ1-1; no clear D. The germline V gene has CDR1 ENHRY and CDR2 SYGVKD. This CDR3 comprises 12 residues. V lost 7 bases and J 4 bases, leaving 10 bases between the germline ends. The CDR3 protein is CAIMKGGTEAFF. The CDR3 bases are TGTGCCATCATGAAGGGCGGCACTGAAGCTTTCTTT.

This chain connects TRBV6-5 to TRBJ1-3; weak D call: TRBD1 (6 bases). V was trimmed by 6 bases and J by 2 bases, leaving 11 bases between them. CDR3 size: 14 residues. Germline V CDR1 and CDR2: MNHEY, SVGAGI. The CDR3 DNA reads as TGTGCCAGCAGCAAGGGGACAACTGGAAACACCATATATTTT. It encodes CASSKGTTGNTIYF.

J is TRBJ2-5 and V is TRBV5-1, with 9 positions matching TRBD2. CDR1 and CDR2 (germline): SGHRS, YFSETQ. With 1 base clipped from V and 1 base from J, the junction kept 5 bases outside the gene matches. This CDR3 contains 16 residues. CDR3 region: CASSLNSGGLQETQYF. In nucleotides, the CDR3 is TGCGCCAGCAGCTTGAATAGCGGGGGACTCCAAGAGACCCAGTACTTC.

V and J are TRBV5-1 and TRBJ2-3; 9 bases agree with TRBD2. This CDR3 is 15 amino acids long. The germline CDR1 and CDR2 sequences are SGHRS and YFSETQ. V lost 3 bases to trimming and J lost 5 bases; unmatched junction nucleotides: 7. The CDR3 sequence: CASSYSSGIVDTQYF. CDR3 bases: TGCGCCAGCAGCTATTCTAGCGGGATCGTAGATACGCAGTATTTT.

The V and J genes are TRBV14 and TRBJ2-5; tentative D call: TRBD2 (5 bases). Trimming took 4 bases from V and 5 from J, leaving 14 bases between them. Germline CDR1 SGHDN, CDR2 FVKESK. The CDR3 has 14 amino acids. CDR3 bases: TGTGCCAGCAGCCCCCCCGGACTGGGGGAGACCCAGTACTTC. As protein: CASSPPGLGETQYF.

V gene TRBV7-2 combines with J gene TRBJ1-2, with D possibly being TRBD1 (6 bases). V was clipped by 2 bases and J by 4 bases, with 11 bases between them. This CDR3 is 14 amino acids long. Looked up from germline, CDR1 is SGHTA and CDR2 is FQGNSA. This CDR3 reads CASSLYTGSYGYTF. CDR3 nucleotides: TGTGCCAGCAGCTTATACACAGGGTCCTATGGCTACACCTTC.

The V gene is TRBV6-6, the J gene TRBJ2-7; possibly TRBD2 for D (7 bases). The ends were cut back, 5 bases at V and 2 bases at J, with 13 bases in the middle. Germline loops: CDR1 MNHNY, CDR2 SVGAGI (reference sequence). The CDR3 has 14 amino acids. CDR3 nucleotides: TGTGCCAGCAGTGACACGGGGGGCACCTACGAGCAGTACTTC. Amino acids: CASSDTGGTYEQYF.

This clone was observed many times. The sample has other DNA sequences that encode this CDR3 too. The chain recombines TRBV9 with TRBJ1-5, with D possibly matching TRBD1 (5 bases). Trimming pared 2 bases from V and 2 bases from J, leaving 8 bases between. CDR1 and CDR2 from the germline V gene are SGDLS and YYNGEE. CDR3 length: 14 residues. The CDR3 protein is CASSVGGGNQPQHF. The CDR3 bases are TGTGCCAGCAGCGTTGGGGGGGGCAATCAGCCCCAGCATTTT.

This chain links TRBV5-4 with TRBJ2-1, with a possible D match to TRBD2 (5 bases). Trimming took 0 bases from V and 2 from J, leaving 12 bases between them. This CDR3 region has 16 residues. Germline CDR1 reads SGHNT; CDR2 reads YYREEE (reference sequence). Here the CDR3 DNA reads TGTGCCAGCAGCTTGGCCGACGGGGTAACCTACAATGAGCAGTTCTTC. It encodes CASSLADGVTYNEQFF.

The J gene is TRBJ2-2, the V gene TRBV5-1, with 12 bases aligning to TRBD2. The CDR3 runs 15 residues. The germline CDR1 and CDR2 sequences are SGHRS and YFSETQ. Unmatched junction bases numbered 6, after V lost 7 bases and J lost 5 bases. CDR3 nucleotide sequence: TGCGCCAGCGAGCTGACTAGCGGGAGAACCGGGGAGCTGTTTTTT. Its protein product is CASELTSGRTGELFF.

Written as DNA, the CDR3 is TGTGCCAGCAGCAAGAGGGTGGCTGCCCCTGAAGCTTTCTTT. Translated: CASSKRVAAPEAFF. The chain links TRBV7-9 to TRBJ1-1; D call uncertain. The CDR3 has 14 residues. The germline V gene encodes CDR1 SEHNR and CDR2 FQNEAQ (reference sequence). Between the trimmed V and J ends, which lost 5 bases and 6 bases, there was a span of 16 bases. Looking up the rest from reference TRBV7-9 and TRBJ1-1 gives the full variable domain: DTGVSQNPRHKITKRGQNVTFRCDPISEHNRLYWYRQTLGQGPEFLTYFQNEAQLEKSRLLSDRFSAERPKGSFSTLEIQRTEQGDSAMYLCASSKRVAAPEAFFGQGTRLTVV.

In its sample, this clone was seen once. The CDR3 loop is CAWTQAGGPYNEQFF. The CDR3 DNA sequence: TGTGCCTGGACGCAAGCGGGAGGTCCCTACAATGAGCAGTTCTTC. The chain carries TRBV30 and TRBJ2-1, with TRBD2 matching over 9 bases. The CDR3 consists of 15 residues. V lost 4 bases, J lost 2 bases, and 6 bases stayed unmatched. Germline lookup yields CDR1 GTSNPN and CDR2 SVGIG (reference sequence).

The chain employs TRBV9 and TRBJ2-5; 7 nucleotides match TRBD1. The junction had 9 bases not matched to a gene; V was cut back by 3 bases and J by 1 base. This CDR3 spans 16 amino acids. CDR1 and CDR2 (germline): SGDLS, YYNGEE. This CDR3 reads CASSALGTAVQETQYF. The CDR3 nucleotides are TGTGCCAGCAGCGCCTTGGGGACAGCCGTCCAAGAGACCCAGTACTTC.

This clone was detected a few times. The chain is built from TRBV11-3 and TRBJ2-7; 7 bases fit TRBD1. The CDR3 runs 14 residues. CDR1 is SGHNT, CDR2 YENEEA, per germline. V gave up 5 bases and J gave up 0 bases; unmatched junction bases: 4. The CDR3 protein is CASSARDSSYEQYF. The CDR3, as DNA: TGTGCCAGCAGCGCCAGGGACAGCTCCTACGAGCAGTACTTC.

This chain uses TRBV6-1 with TRBJ1-5; D is unclear. The germline gives CDR1 MNHNS, CDR2 SASEGT. The CDR3 has 12 amino acids. Trimming took off 6 bases at V and 5 bases at J, with 8 bases between the two ends. The chain's CDR3 is CASSEKYQPQHF. The DNA of the CDR3 is TGTGCCAGCAGCGAGAAGTATCAGCCCCAGCATTTT.

The CDR3 sequence is CASSRGALGNIQYF. The DNA for the CDR3 is TGTGCCAGCAGCCGGGGGGCGTTAGGAAACATTCAGTACTTC. The rearrangement uses TRBV5-4 and TRBJ2-4; possible D gene TRBD2, 7 bases. The CDR3 spans 14 residues. V shed 4 bases and J shed 6 bases, with 14 bases lying between them. Germline V gene sequence: CDR1 SGHNT, CDR2 YYREEE (reference sequence).

The CDR3: CASSLNGYGYTF. The CDR3 bases are TGTGCCAGCAGTTTAAACGGCTATGGCTACACCTTC. The chain combines TRBV27 with TRBJ1-2; no clear D. The ends were cut back, 2 bases at V and 4 bases at J, with 5 bases in the middle. The CDR3 is 12 residues long. The germline CDR1 and CDR2 sequences are MNHEY and SMNVEV (reference sequence).

The chain has TRBV7-9 and TRBJ1-5; D not certain. V was pared by 3 bases and J by 0 bases, with 3 bases between. The CDR3 contains 13 residues. The germline V gene has CDR1 SEHNR and CDR2 FQNEAQ (reference sequence). CDR3 nucleotide sequence: TGTGCCAGCAGCTTTTTTAGCAATCAGCCCCAGCATTTT. Protein product: CASSFFSNQPQHF.

The chain is built from TRBV5-4 and TRBJ1-4, with D possibly TRBD1 on 6 matching bases. The CDR3 sequence is 16 residues long. The V gene's germline CDR1 is SGHNT and CDR2 YYREEE (reference sequence). V lost 4 bases and J 6 bases, leaving 19 bases between the germline ends. The chain's CDR3 is CASSPGGAPGDEKLFF. The CDR3 DNA reads as TGTGCCAGCAGCCCGGGGGGGGCTCCAGGTGATGAAAAACTGTTTTTT.

CDR3 nucleotides: TGTGCCAGCAGCTTAGTTACGGACACCGGGGAGCTGTTTTTT. It translates to CASSLVTDTGELFF. V is TRBV7-2 and J is TRBJ2-2, with D unclear. Germline CDR1 is SGHTA and CDR2 is FQGNSA. Between the trimmed V and J ends, which lost 1 base and 3 bases, there was a span of 6 bases. This CDR3 comprises 14 residues.

V usage is TRBV30 and J usage is TRBJ2-1, with D maybe TRBD1 (5 bases). V lost 4 bases, J lost 4 bases, and 11 bases lay in between. Germline values: CDR1 GTSNPN, CDR2 SVGIG (reference sequence). The CDR3 is 13 amino acids. In DNA form, the CDR3 reads TGTGCCTGGACCCCGGACAATTACAATGAGCAGTTCTTC. It codes for CAWTPDNYNEQFF. The full variable domain, rest sourced from reference TRBV30 and TRBJ2-1, is SQTIHQWPATLVQPVGSPLSLECTVEGTSNPNLYWYRQAAGRGLQLLFYSVGIGQISSEVPQNLSASRPQDRQFILSSKKLLLSDSGFYLCAWTPDNYNEQFFGPGTRLTVL.

The V gene is TRBV5-1, the J gene TRBJ2-1; the match to TRBD2 covers 11 bases. CDR3 length equals 17 residues. The V and J ends lost 4 bases and 0 bases, in that order; junction bases with no gene match: 6. Germline V CDR1 and CDR2: SGHRS, YFSETQ. The CDR3 loop is CASSAGLAELSYNEQFF. CDR3 DNA: TGCGCCAGCAGCGCGGGACTAGCGGAGCTCTCCTACAATGAGCAGTTCTTC.